Only a few counts were recorded for the clone carrying this T cell receptor (beta chain). The antigen remains unidentified. This sample is part of a study of spatial heterogeneity in lung cancer. V was trimmed by 2 bases and J by 1 base, leaving 3 bases between them. The germline CDR1 and CDR2 sequences are KGHSH and LQKENI. There are 13 residues in the CDR3. TCRdb called the 5' RACE reads again in MiXCR, with one record for every CDR3 protein. The table has nearly 15,000 distinct CDR3 sequences, roughly 7.3% seen once. Findings and limits, study-wide: Mutation tallies in tumors tracked expanded intratumoral alpha and beta TCR counts.

This sample's time point: sample taken at primary tumor resection. This specimen was lung tumor tissue, taken at surgery. This sequence was found in a male donor with early-stage non-small cell lung cancer. The rearrangement joins TRBV18 to TRBJ1-5, with unresolved D. Here the CDR3 reads CASSPSSNQPQHF. CDR3 DNA sequence: TGTGCCAGCTCACCATCGAGCAATCAGCCCCAGCATTTT. Together with reference TRBV18 and TRBJ1-5, the CDR3 gives the full variable domain: NAGVMQNPRHLVRRRGQEARLRCSPMKGHSHVYWYRQLPEEGLKFMVYLQKENIIDESGMPKERFSAEFPKEGPSILRIQQVVRGDSAAYFCASSPSSNQPQHFGDGTRLSIL.